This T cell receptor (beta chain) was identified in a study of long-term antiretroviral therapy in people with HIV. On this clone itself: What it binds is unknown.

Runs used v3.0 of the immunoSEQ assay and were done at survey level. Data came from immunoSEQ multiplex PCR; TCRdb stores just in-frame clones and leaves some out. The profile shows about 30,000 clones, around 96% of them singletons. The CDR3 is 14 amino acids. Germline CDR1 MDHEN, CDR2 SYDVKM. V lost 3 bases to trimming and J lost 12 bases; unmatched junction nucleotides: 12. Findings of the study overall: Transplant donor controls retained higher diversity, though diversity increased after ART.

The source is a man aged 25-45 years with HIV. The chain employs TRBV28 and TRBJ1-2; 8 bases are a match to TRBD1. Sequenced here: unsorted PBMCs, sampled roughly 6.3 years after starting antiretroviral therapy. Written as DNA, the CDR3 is TGTGCCAGCAGTTTCCGGGCCAGGGGGCGAGCAGACACCTTC. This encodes CASSFRARGRADTF.